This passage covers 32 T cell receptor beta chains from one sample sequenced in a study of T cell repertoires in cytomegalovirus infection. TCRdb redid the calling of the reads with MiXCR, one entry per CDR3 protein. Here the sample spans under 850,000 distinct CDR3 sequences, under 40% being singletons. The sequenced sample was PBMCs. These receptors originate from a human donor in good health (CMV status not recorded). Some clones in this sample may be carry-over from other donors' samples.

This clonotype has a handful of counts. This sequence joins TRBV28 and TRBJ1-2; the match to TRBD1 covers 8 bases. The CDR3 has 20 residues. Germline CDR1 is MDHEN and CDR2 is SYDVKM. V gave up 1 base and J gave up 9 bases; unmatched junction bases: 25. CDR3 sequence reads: CASSLFPGTGPEQMAMSYTF. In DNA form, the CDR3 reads TGTGCCAGCAGTTTATTCCCCGGGACAGGTCCTGAACAAATGGCTATGAGCTACACCTTC.

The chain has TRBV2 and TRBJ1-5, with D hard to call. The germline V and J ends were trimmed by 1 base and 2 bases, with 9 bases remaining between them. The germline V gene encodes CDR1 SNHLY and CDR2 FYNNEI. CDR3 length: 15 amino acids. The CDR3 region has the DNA TGTGCCAGCAGTGAAGAGGGCTTGGGCAATCAGCCCCAGCATTTT. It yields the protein CASSEEGLGNQPQHF.

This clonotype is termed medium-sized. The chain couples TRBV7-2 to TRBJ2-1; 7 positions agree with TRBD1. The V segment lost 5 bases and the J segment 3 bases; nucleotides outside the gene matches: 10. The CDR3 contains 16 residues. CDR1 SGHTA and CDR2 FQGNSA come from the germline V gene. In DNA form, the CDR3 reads TGTGCCAGCAGCCTAACCGGGACAGCCTTCTACAATGAGCAGTTCTTC. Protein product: CASSLTGTAFYNEQFF. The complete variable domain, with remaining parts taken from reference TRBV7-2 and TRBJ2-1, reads GAGVSQSPSNKVTEKGKDVELRCDPISGHTALYWYRQSLGQGLEFLIYFQGNSAPDKSGLPSDRFSAERTGGSVSTLTIQRTQQEDSAVYLCASSLTGTAFYNEQFFGPGTRLTVL.

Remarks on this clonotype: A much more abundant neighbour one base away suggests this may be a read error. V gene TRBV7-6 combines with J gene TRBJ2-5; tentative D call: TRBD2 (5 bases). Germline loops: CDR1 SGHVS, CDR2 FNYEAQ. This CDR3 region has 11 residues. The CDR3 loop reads CSSSAKETQYF. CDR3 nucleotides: TGTTCTAGCAGCGCAAAAGAGACCCAGTACTTC.

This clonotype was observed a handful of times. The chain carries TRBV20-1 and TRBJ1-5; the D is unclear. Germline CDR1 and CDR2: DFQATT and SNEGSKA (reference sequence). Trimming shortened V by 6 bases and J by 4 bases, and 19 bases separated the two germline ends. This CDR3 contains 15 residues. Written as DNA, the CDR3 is TGCAGTGCCGCCACCGCCCAAGCGGCGAATCAGCCCCAGCATTTT. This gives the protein CSAATAQAANQPQHF.

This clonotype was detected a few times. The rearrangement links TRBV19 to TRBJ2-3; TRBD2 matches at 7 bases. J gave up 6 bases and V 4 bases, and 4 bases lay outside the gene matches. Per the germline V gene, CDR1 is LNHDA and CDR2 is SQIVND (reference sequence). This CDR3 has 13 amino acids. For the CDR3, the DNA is TGTGCCAGTAGTAGCGGGAGTTGGGATACGCAGTATTTT. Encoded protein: CASSSGSWDTQYF.

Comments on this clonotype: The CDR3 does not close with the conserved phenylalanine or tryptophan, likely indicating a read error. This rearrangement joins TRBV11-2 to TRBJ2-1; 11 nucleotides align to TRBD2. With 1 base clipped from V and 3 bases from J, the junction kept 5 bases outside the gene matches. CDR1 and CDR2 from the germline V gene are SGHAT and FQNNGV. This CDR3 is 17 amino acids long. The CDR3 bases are TGTGCCAGCAGCTTAGGGCTAGCGGGGGGACTCTACAATGAGCAGTTCTTA. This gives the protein CASSLGLAGGLYNEQFL.

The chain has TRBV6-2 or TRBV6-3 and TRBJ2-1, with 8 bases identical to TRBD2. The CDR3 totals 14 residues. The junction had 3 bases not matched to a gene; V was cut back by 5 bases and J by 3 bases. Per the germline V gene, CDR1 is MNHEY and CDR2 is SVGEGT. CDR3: CASSAGGHYNEQFF. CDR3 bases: TGTGCCAGCAGTGCGGGGGGCCACTACAATGAGCAGTTCTTC.

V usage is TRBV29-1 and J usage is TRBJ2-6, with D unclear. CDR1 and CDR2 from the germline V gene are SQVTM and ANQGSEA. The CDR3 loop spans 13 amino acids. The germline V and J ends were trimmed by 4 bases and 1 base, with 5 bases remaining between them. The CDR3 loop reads CSVVSSGANVLTF. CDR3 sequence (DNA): TGCAGCGTTGTTTCATCTGGGGCCAACGTCCTGACTTTC.

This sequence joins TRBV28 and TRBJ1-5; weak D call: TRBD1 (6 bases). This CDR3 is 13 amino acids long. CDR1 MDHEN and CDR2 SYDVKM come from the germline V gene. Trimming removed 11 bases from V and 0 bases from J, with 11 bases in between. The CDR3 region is CAGGRDSNQPQHF. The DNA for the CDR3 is TGTGCCGGGGGCAGGGATAGCAATCAGCCCCAGCATTTT.

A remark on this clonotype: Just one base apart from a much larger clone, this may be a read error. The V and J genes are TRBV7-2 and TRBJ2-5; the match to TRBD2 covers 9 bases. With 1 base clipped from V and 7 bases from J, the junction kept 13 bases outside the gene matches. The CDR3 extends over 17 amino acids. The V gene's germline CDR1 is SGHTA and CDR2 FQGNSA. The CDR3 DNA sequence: TGTGCCAGCAGCTTAGTCCATACTAGCGGGTGGGCCAGGACCCAGTACTTC. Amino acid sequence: CASSLVHTSGWARTQYF.

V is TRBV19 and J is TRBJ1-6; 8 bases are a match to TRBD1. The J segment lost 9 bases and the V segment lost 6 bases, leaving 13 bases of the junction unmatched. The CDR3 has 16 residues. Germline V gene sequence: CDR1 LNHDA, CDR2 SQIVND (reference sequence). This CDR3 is CASSAQTGTGPSPLHF. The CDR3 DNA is TGTGCCAGTAGCGCTCAAACCGGGACAGGTCCTTCACCCCTCCACTTT.

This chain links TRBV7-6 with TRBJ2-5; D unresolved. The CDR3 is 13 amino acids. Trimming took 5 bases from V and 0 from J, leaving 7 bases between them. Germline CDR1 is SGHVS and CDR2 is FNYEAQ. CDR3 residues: CASSHRNQETQYF. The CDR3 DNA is TGTGCCAGCAGCCACCGGAACCAAGAGACCCAGTACTTC.

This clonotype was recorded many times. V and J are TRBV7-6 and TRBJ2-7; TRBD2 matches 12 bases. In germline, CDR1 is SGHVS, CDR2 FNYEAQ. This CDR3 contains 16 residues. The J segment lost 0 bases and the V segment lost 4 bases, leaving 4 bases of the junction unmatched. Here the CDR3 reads CASSSRTSGASYEQYF. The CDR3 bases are TGTGCCAGCAGCTCTCGGACTAGCGGGGCCTCCTACGAGCAGTACTTC.

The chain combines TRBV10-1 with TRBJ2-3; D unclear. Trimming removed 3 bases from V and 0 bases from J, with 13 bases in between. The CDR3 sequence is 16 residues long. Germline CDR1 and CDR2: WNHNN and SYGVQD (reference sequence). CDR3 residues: CASSEVGLTSTDTQYF. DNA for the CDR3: TGCGCCAGCAGTGAAGTCGGGCTCACTAGCACAGATACGCAGTATTTT.

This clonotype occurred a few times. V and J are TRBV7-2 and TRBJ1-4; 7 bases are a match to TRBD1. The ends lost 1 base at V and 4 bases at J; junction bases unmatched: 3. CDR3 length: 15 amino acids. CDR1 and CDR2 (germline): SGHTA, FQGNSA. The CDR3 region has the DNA TGTGCCAGCAGCTTAGGTGACAGGGATAATGAAAAACTGTTTTTT. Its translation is CASSLGDRDNEKLFF.

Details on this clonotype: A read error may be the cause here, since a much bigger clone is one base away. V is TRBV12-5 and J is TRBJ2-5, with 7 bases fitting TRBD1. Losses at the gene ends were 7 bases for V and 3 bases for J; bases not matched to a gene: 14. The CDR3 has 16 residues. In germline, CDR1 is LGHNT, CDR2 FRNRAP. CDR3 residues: CASVPNPYRGKETQYF. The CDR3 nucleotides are TGTGCTAGTGTTCCAAACCCCTACAGGGGAAAAGAGACCCAGTACTTC.

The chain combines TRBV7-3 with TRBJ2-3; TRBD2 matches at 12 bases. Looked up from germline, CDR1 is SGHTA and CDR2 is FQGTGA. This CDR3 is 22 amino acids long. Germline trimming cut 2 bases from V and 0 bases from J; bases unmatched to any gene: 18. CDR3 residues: CASSLLATLAGGGIPSTDTQYF. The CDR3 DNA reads TGTGCCAGCAGCTTACTCGCTACTCTAGCGGGGGGGGGTATCCCTAGCACAGATACGCAGTATTTT.

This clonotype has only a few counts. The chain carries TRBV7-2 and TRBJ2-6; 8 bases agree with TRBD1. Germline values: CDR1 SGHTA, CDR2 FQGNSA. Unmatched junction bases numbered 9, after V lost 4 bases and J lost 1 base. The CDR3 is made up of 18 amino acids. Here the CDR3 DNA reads TGTGCCAGCAGCTCCCCGACAGGGGATTTATCTGGGGCCAACGTCCTGACTTTC. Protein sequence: CASSSPTGDLSGANVLTF.

The CDR3 DNA sequence: TGTGCCAGCAGCTTTGGGACAGGGGGCCACCAAGAGACCCAGTACTTC. Protein: CASSFGTGGHQETQYF. The chain has TRBV7-9 and TRBJ2-5; 12 bases are shared with TRBD1. J lost 0 bases, V lost 3 bases, and 2 bases had no gene match. The germline CDR1 and CDR2 sequences are SEHNR and FQNEAQ (reference sequence). This CDR3 spans 16 amino acids.

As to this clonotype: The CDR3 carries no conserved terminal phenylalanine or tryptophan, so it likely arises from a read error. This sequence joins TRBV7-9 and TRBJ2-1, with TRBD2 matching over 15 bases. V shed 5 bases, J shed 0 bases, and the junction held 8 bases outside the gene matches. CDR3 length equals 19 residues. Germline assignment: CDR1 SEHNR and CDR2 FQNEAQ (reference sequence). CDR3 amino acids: CASSQGLAGGRSSYNEQFL. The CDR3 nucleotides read TGTGCCAGCAGCCAGGGACTAGCGGGAGGTCGCAGCTCCTACAATGAGCAGTTCTTA.

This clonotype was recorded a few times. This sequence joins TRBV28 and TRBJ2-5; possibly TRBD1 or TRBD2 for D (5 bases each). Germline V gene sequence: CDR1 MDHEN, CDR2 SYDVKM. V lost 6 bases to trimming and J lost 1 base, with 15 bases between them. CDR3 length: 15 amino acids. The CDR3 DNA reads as TGTGCCAGCAGGAGGGCAGGGTTTGGCCAAGAGACCCAGTACTTC. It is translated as CASRRAGFGQETQYF.

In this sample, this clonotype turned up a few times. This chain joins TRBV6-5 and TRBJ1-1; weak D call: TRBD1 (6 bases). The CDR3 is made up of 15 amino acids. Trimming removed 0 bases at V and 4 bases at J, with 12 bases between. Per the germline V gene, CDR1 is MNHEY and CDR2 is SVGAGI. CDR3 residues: CASSYSHRVGTEAFF. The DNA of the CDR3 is TGTGCCAGCAGTTACTCGCACAGGGTGGGCACTGAAGCTTTCTTT.

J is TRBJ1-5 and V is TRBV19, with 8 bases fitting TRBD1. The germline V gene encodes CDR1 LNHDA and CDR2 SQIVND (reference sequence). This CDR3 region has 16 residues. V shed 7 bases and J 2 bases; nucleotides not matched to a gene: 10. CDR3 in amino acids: CASTRTGRQGNQPQHF. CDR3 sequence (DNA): TGTGCCAGTACCCGGACAGGGAGGCAAGGCAATCAGCCCCAGCATTTT.

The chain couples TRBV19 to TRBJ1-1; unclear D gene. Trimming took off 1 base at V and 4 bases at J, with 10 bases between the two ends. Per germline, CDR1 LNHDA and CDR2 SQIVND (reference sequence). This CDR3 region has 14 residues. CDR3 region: CASSIGVGTTEAFF. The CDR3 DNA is TGTGCCAGTAGTATAGGGGTGGGTACCACTGAAGCTTTCTTT.

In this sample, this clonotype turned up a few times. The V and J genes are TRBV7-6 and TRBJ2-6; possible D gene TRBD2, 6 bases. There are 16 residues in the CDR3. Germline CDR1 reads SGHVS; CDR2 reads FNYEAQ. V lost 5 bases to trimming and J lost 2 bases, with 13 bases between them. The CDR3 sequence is CASSPGVSAGANVLTF. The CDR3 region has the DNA TGTGCCAGCAGCCCGGGGGTCTCGGCTGGGGCCAACGTCCTGACTTTC.

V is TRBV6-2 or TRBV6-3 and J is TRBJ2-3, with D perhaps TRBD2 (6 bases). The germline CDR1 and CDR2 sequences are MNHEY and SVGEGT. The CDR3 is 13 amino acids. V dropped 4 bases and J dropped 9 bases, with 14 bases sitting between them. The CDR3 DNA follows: TGTGCCAGCAGTTGGGCGGGGCCGGGAACGCAGTATTTT. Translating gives CASSWAGPGTQYF.

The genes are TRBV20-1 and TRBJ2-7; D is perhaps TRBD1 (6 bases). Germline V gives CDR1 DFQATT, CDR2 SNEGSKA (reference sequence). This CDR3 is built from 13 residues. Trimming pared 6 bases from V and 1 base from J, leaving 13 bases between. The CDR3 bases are TGCAGTGCGGATAGGACAGAGTCCTACGAGCAGTACTTC. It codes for CSADRTESYEQYF.

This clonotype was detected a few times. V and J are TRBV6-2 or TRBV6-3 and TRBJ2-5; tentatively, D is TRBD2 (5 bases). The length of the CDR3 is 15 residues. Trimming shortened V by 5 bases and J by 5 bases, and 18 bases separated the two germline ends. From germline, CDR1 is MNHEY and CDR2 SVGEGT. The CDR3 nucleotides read TGTGCCAGCAGTGAGGTACAAGGTTGGGAGGAGACCCAGTACTTC. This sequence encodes CASSEVQGWEETQYF.

The DNA for the CDR3 is TGTGCCAGCAGCCAACTAGCGGGCTCCACAGATACGCAGTATTTT. Encoded protein: CASSQLAGSTDTQYF. This chain joins TRBV14 and TRBJ2-3, with 8 positions matching TRBD2. V shed 2 bases and J 2 bases; nucleotides not matched to a gene: 3. The CDR3 runs 15 residues. CDR1 and CDR2 from the germline V gene are SGHDN and FVKESK.

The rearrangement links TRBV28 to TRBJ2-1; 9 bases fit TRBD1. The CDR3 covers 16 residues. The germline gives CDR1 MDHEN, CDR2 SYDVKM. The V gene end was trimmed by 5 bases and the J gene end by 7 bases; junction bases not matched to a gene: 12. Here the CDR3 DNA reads TGTGCCAGCAGTCCGACCAGGATACAGGGGGCGAATGAGCAGTTCTTC. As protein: CASSPTRIQGANEQFF.

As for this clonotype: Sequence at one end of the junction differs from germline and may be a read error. CDR3 in amino acids: CSSPLSGGPPQAF. The CDR3, as DNA: TGCAGTTCTCCCTTATCGGGGGGGCCTCCTCAGGCCTTC. The rearrangement joins TRBV20-1 to TRBJ1-2; D might be TRBD1 (6 bases). This CDR3 has 13 amino acids. CDR1 and CDR2 from the germline V gene are DFQATT and SNEGSKA (reference sequence).